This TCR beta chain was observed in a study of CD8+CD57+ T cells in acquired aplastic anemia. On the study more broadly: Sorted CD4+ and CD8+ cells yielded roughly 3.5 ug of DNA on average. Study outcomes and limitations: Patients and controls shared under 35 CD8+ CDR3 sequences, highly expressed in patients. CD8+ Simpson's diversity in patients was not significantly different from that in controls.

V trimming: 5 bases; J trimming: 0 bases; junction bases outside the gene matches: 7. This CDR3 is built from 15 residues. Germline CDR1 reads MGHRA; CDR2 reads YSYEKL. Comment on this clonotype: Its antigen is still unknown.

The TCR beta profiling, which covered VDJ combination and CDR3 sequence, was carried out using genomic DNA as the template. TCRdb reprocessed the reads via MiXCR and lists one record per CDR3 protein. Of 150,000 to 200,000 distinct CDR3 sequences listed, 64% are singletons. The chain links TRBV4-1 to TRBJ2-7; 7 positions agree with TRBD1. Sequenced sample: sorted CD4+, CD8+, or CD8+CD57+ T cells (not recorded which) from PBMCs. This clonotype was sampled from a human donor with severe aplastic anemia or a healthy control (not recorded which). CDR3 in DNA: TGCGCCAGCAGCGTGACGGACAGGCCCTCCTACGAGCAGTACTTC. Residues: CASSVTDRPSYEQYF.